This TCR beta chain came from a study of early T cells in non-severe SARS-CoV-2 infection. Study-wide context: Sequencing used unsorted whole-blood bulk RNA, so chains lack pairing.

This CDR3 is built from 12 residues. CDR1 SGHTA and CDR2 FQGNSA come from the germline V gene. Trimming cost V 5 bases and J 5 bases, with 8 bases left between them. Overall study results and limits: Reliance on VDJdb matching favored anti-spike CD8 responses; private and CD4 specificities were missed.

For this clonotype: Its antigen is not identified.

Individual cDNA molecules were tagged with unique molecular identifiers. One entry per CDR3 protein results from TCRdb running MiXCR on the 5' RACE reads. This table holds about 80,000 distinct CDR3 sequences, about 17% found once. The receptor's source is an adult who was a healthcare worker with PCR-confirmed SARS-CoV-2 infection or an uninfected control (not recorded which). This sequence joins TRBV7-2 and TRBJ2-3; D unclear. Sequenced input: whole blood. Here the CDR3 reads CASSLSKDTQYF. For the CDR3, the DNA is TGTGCCAGCAGCCTATCAAAAGATACGCAGTATTTT.